This TCR beta chain emerged from a study of T cell repertoires in cytomegalovirus infection. As for the study in general: Public TCR beta signature analysis indicated the presence of both CMV infection and matching HLA type.

The CDR3 runs 14 residues. Trimming took off 8 bases at V and 2 bases at J, with 14 bases between the two ends. Germline V gene lookup returns CDR1 MDHEN and CDR2 SYDVKM. Worth noting for this clonotype: Its antigen remains unknown.

A single record per CDR3 protein comes from TCRdb applying MiXCR to the reads. The sample has 150,000 to 180,000 distinct CDR3 sequences; roughly a quarter are singletons. Study results and limitations: Summed frequency of public TCR beta families distinguished CMV carriers with the relevant HLA. CMV-specific HLA-C-restricted TCR beta clonotypes dominated the ex vivo response.

The chain couples TRBV28 to TRBJ2-3; D is possibly TRBD2 (7 bases). This TCR was sampled from a human donor in good health (CMV status not recorded). Some clones in this sample may be carry-over from other donors' samples. Input material: PBMCs. This chain's CDR3 is CASSEGGPTDTQYF. The CDR3 DNA sequence: TGTGCCAGCTCCGAGGGGGGGCCCACAGATACGCAGTATTTT. The full variable domain, in which reference TRBV28 and TRBJ2-3 provide the parts outside the CDR3, is DVKVTQSSRYLVKRTGEKVFLECVQDMDHENMFWYRQDPGLGLRLIYFSYDVKMKEKGDIPEGYSVSREKKERFSLILESASTNQTSMYLCASSEGGPTDTQYFGPGTRLTVL.